The 20 T cell receptor beta chains reported below all come from one sample, sequenced in a study of PD-L1 blockade in urothelial cancer. Time point specified: peripheral blood 6 weeks after treatment start. Clones were sequenced by immunoSEQ multiplex PCR, and TCRdb holds only the in-frame ones, with some missing. The sample includes around 49,000 clones, more than 75% of them seen just once. The sequences come from PBMCs, collected around atezolizumab (anti-PD-L1) treatment. The receptor set was obtained from a man aged 60 to 69 with urothelial cancer.

The V gene is TRBV27, the J gene TRBJ2-1; 11 nucleotides match TRBD2. The CDR3 runs 16 residues. The junction had 12 bases not matched to a gene; V was cut back by 7 bases and J by 7 bases. Germline values: CDR1 MNHEY, CDR2 SMNVEV (reference sequence). For the CDR3, the DNA is TGTGCCAGCACCCCGCCTTTTAGCGGGAGGGCGAATGAGCAGTTCTTC. Protein sequence: CASTPPFSGRANEQFF.

This chain joins TRBV5-1 and TRBJ1-3; 7 bases match TRBD1. The CDR3 consists of 15 residues. Germline assignment: CDR1 SGHRS and CDR2 YFSETQ. The V and J ends lost 3 bases and 4 bases, in that order; junction bases with no gene match: 7. DNA of the CDR3: TGCGCCAGCAGCTCAGACAGGGCCCAAGGAAACACCATATATTTT. Its translation is CASSSDRAQGNTIYF.

The chain is built from TRBV4-1 and TRBJ1-1; tentative D call: TRBD1 (6 bases). Germline V gene data show CDR1 as MGHRA and CDR2 as YSYEKL. The CDR3 loop spans 15 amino acids. The V end lost 0 bases, the J end lost 1 base, and 9 bases lay between the germline ends. Here the CDR3 DNA reads TGCGCCAGCAGCCAAGATCGGGGGGCGAACACTGAAGCTTTCTTT. It specifies CASSQDRGANTEAFF.

The chain uses TRBV30 and TRBJ1-2; D perhaps matches TRBD1 (5 bases). V was pared by 1 base and J by 0 bases, with 12 bases between. This CDR3 spans 15 amino acids. Germline CDR1 GTSNPN, CDR2 SVGIG (reference sequence). The CDR3 DNA sequence: TGTGCCTGGAGTGGAGGGACGGGGGCTAACTATGGCTACACCTTC. Its translation: CAWSGGTGANYGYTF.

The genes are TRBV13 and TRBJ2-2; 10 bases agree with TRBD2. The CDR3 runs to 15 residues. V dropped 1 base and J dropped 5; count of bases not matched to a gene: 1. Germline V gives CDR1 PRHDT, CDR2 FYEKMQ (reference sequence). The CDR3 region has the DNA TGTGCCAGCAGCTTAGCTAGCGGGAGTACCGGGGAGCTGTTTTTT. It specifies CASSLASGSTGELFF.

The chain recombines TRBV9 with TRBJ2-5, with D tentatively TRBD2 (6 bases). V was clipped by 0 bases and J by 0 bases, with 9 bases between them. The CDR3 has 15 amino acids. Looked up from germline, CDR1 is SGDLS and CDR2 is YYNGEE. This CDR3 reads CASSVVGDYQETQYF. DNA of the CDR3: TGTGCCAGCAGCGTAGTAGGGGACTACCAAGAGACCCAGTACTTC.

The chain links TRBV21-1 to TRBJ1-4; no DNA check was done on the table's D call, TRBD1. TRBV21-1 is termed a pseudogene. The CDR3 is 13 amino acids. CDR3 protein: CATDDSPNEKLFF. Written as DNA, the CDR3 is TGTGCCACCGACGACAGTCCTAATGAAAAACTGTTTTTT.

The chain is built from TRBV5-1 and TRBJ2-1, with D possibly being TRBD2 (6 bases). This CDR3 contains 14 residues. V was trimmed by 1 base and J by 8 bases, leaving 13 bases between them. The V gene's germline CDR1 is SGHRS and CDR2 YFSETQ. The DNA of the CDR3 is TGCGCCAGCAGCTTGTACGGGGGTATGGATGAGCAGTTCTTC. Protein product: CASSLYGGMDEQFF.

The chain employs TRBV6-1 and TRBJ2-7; tentative D call: TRBD1 (5 bases). Germline lookup yields CDR1 MNHNS and CDR2 SASEGT. Trimming shortened V by 4 bases and J by 3 bases, and 16 bases separated the two germline ends. The CDR3 extends over 15 amino acids. The CDR3 sequence is CASSGNSLGDYEQYF. The CDR3 nucleotides are TGTGCCAGCAGTGGGAACAGCCTAGGGGACTACGAGCAGTACTTC.

J is TRBJ2-2 and V is TRBV5-1; possibly TRBD2 for D (7 bases). The CDR3 consists of 16 residues. CDR1 is SGHRS and CDR2 is YFSETQ in the germline V gene. Trimming took 1 base from V and 4 from J, leaving 14 bases between them. The CDR3, as DNA: TGCGCCAGCAGCTTGACGGTGGGAGGGGGCACCGGGGAGCTGTTTTTT. The encoded protein is CASSLTVGGGTGELFF.

The chain employs TRBV7-2 and TRBJ2-3, with D perhaps TRBD2 (5 bases). Germline CDR1 and CDR2: SGHTA and FQGNSA. The V and J ends lost 5 bases and 3 bases respectively, with 18 bases between them. This CDR3 has 16 amino acids. CDR3 amino acids: CASSQPGLGRTDTQYF. The DNA of the CDR3 is TGTGCCAGCAGCCAGCCAGGACTTGGTAGGACAGATACGCAGTATTTT. The whole variable domain, remainder taken from reference TRBV7-2 and TRBJ2-3, is GAGVSQSPSNKVTEKGKDVELRCDPISGHTALYWYRQSLGQGLEFLIYFQGNSAPDKSGLPSDRFSAERTGGSVSTLTIQRTQQEDSAVYLCASSQPGLGRTDTQYFGPGTRLTVL.

This chain uses TRBV6-5 with TRBJ2-7, with D tentatively TRBD2 (5 bases). Germline CDR1 reads MNHEY; CDR2 reads SVGAGI. Trimming removed 5 bases from V and 2 bases from J, with 16 bases in between. The length of the CDR3 is 15 residues. The CDR3 is CASSQTGFSPYEQYF. Written as DNA, the CDR3 is TGTGCCAGCAGTCAGACGGGGTTTTCTCCCTACGAGCAGTACTTC.

The V gene is TRBV10-1, the J gene TRBJ2-7; TRBD2 matches at 15 bases. Germline CDR1 WNHNN, CDR2 SYGVQD (reference sequence). This CDR3 has 14 amino acids. V gave up 6 bases and J gave up 6 bases; unmatched junction bases: 3. The CDR3 here is CASSRGLAGGEQYF. CDR3 nucleotides: TGCGCCAGCAGCCGGGGACTAGCGGGAGGCGAGCAGTACTTC.

The V and J genes are TRBV10-1 and TRBJ1-1; possibly TRBD1 for D (6 bases). The CDR3 loop spans 13 amino acids. Germline V gene data show CDR1 as WNHNN and CDR2 as SYGVQD (reference sequence). Trimming left V 6 bases short and J 0 bases short, with 8 bases between. CDR3 sequence: CASSTGLNTEAFF. CDR3 bases: TGCGCCAGCAGCACAGGGTTGAACACTGAAGCTTTCTTT.

This chain connects TRBV27 to TRBJ1-2; a weak D match, TRBD1 (6 bases). Germline V gene lookup returns CDR1 MNHEY and CDR2 SMNVEV (reference sequence). V lost 5 bases and J lost 7, with 11 bases in between. The length of the CDR3 is 12 residues. The CDR3 bases are TGTGCCAGCAGTCTCCCGACAGGTGGCTACACCTTC. This translates into CASSLPTGGYTF.

The chain recombines TRBV12-5 with TRBJ2-7, with a possible D match to TRBD1 (5 bases). Trimming shortened V by 4 bases and J by 3 bases, and 10 bases separated the two germline ends. This CDR3 region has 13 residues. The germline gives CDR1 LGHNT, CDR2 FRNRAP. CDR3 in DNA: TGTGCTAGTGGTTCCCAGGGTATCTACGAGCAGTACTTC. Its translation is CASGSQGIYEQYF.

The chain uses TRBV30 and TRBJ2-5; D is uncertain. Germline V gene sequence: CDR1 GTSNPN, CDR2 SVGIG (reference sequence). Deletions cut 2 bases from V and 7 bases from J, with 11 bases between. This CDR3 has 12 amino acids. DNA of the CDR3: TGTGCCTGGAGTTCAAACTTGAGGACCCAGTACTTC. It encodes CAWSSNLRTQYF.

The chain joins TRBV11-3 to TRBJ2-7; TRBD2 might be the D (6 bases). Germline CDR1 and CDR2: SGHNT and YENEEA. The CDR3 runs 16 residues. V was clipped by 0 bases and J by 5 bases, with 17 bases between them. CDR3 nucleotides: TGTGCCAGCAGCTTAGATCAGTCGGGGGATCGGAACGAGCAGTACTTC. It specifies CASSLDQSGDRNEQYF.

The sample holds one count of this clone. The chain links TRBV19 to TRBJ2-2; no clear D. CDR1 and CDR2 (germline): LNHDA, SQIVND (reference sequence). The CDR3 extends over 12 amino acids. V was clipped by 3 bases and J by 5 bases, with 4 bases between them. In DNA, the CDR3 is TGTGCCAGTAGTATCTATACCGGGGAGCTGTTTTTT. It encodes CASSIYTGELFF.

V gene TRBV27 combines with J gene TRBJ1-4; D might be TRBD1 (5 bases). Looked up from germline, CDR1 is MNHEY and CDR2 is SMNVEV (reference sequence). V shed 2 bases and J shed 0 bases, with 13 bases lying between them. The CDR3 runs 17 residues. The CDR3, as DNA: TGTGCCAGCAGTTTAACCCCCAGGGTTGCAACTAATGAAAAACTGTTTTTT. This gives the protein CASSLTPRVATNEKLFF.